Listed below are T cell receptor beta chains from one sample, sequenced in a study of cytotoxic CD8 clonotypes in ibrutinib-treated CLL. Sequenced by immunoSEQ multiplex PCR; TCRdb stores in-frame clones only, minus some. The table shows around 300,000 clones, with more than 65% occurring only once. The sample was PBMCs, taken before ibrutinib treatment. The receptors derive from a human donor with chronic lymphocytic leukemia. Both conserved end residues are part of each CDR3. D genes are given only for firm matches. The size entry is marked missing in some rows and otherwise reads once, few, many or a size class.

NA | 12 | TRBJ1-1 | TRBV4-1 | NA | TGCGCCAGCGGGGGGCTTAACACTGAAGCTTTCTTT | CASGGLNTEAFF
NA | 14 | TRBJ2-5 | TRBV10-2 | TRBD1 | TGCGCCAGCAGACTCCCGGGACAGGACGAGACCCAGTACTTC | CASRLPGQDETQYF
NA | 18 | TRBJ1-3 | TRBV4-3 | NA | TGCGCCAGCAGCCGCGCCCGGGGCGGCCGGGGCTCTGGAAACACCATATATTTT | CASSRARGGRGSGNTIYF
NA | 17 | TRBJ2-7 | TRBV9 | TRBD1 | TGTGCCAGCAGCGTAGCGCCGACAGGGAGAGGCCCCTACGAGCAGTACTTC | CASSVAPTGRGPYEQYF
NA | 16 | TRBJ2-1 | TRBV5-6 | NA | TGTGCCAGCAGCCACGGGCGGGAAGCAATCTACAATGAGCAGTTCTTC | CASSHGREAIYNEQFF
NA | 16 | TRBJ2-7 | TRBV4-2 | TRBD2 | TGTGCCAGCAGCCAAACAGGACTAGCGGGAGTTTACGAGCAGTACTTC | CASSQTGLAGVYEQYF
NA | 13 | TRBJ1-1 | TRBV7-9 | NA | TGTGCCAGCAGCTTAAACTCAAACACTGAAGCTTTCTTT | CASSLNSNTEAFF
once | 14 | TRBJ2-5 | TRBV2 | NA | TGTGCCAGCAGTGAACCCCCCGACCAAGAGACCCAGTACTTC | CASSEPPDQETQYF
NA | 14 | TRBJ1-2 | TRBV27 | NA | TGTGCCAGCAGCGTAGCGGGGGGTCTCTATGGCTACACCTTC | CASSVAGGLYGYTF
few | 15 | TRBJ2-7 | TRBV5-1 | NA | TGCGCCAGCAGCTTCGGGACACAGAGCTCCTACGAGCAGTACTTC | CASSFGTQSSYEQYF
NA | 14 | TRBJ2-3 | TRBV15 | NA | TGTGCCACCAGCAGAGATACCGCCCCAGATACGCAGTATTTT | CATSRDTAPDTQYF
NA | 17 | TRBJ2-7 | TRBV4-3 | TRBD2 | TGCGCCAGCAGCCAGGCGACTAGCGGGTCACTACGATACGAGCAGTACTTC | CASSQATSGSLRYEQYF
once | 14 | TRBJ1-1 | TRBV7-3 | NA | TGTGCCAGCAGCTTAACAGGGGGATGGACTGAAGCTTTCTTT | CASSLTGGWTEAFF
NA | 17 | TRBJ2-3 | TRBV11-2 | NA | TGTGCCAGCAGCTTACCCGGACAGCTCCCTATCACAGATACGCAGTATTTT | CASSLPGQLPITDTQYF
NA | 13 | TRBJ2-7 | TRBV4-3 | NA | TGCGCCAGCAGCCCAGTATTGTTCTACGAGCAGTACTTC | CASSPVLFYEQYF
NA | 14 | TRBJ2-7 | TRBV28 | TRBD1 | TGTGCCAGCAGTCCCGGACAGGCTCCCTACGAGCAGTACTTC | CASSPGQAPYEQYF
NA | 14 | TRBJ2-7 | TRBV28 | NA | TGTGCCAGCAGTCGGTGGGGAGCCGCCTACGAGCAGTACTTC | CASSRWGAAYEQYF
NA | 14 | TRBJ2-3 | TRBV30 | TRBD2 | TGTGCCTGGTTAAGCGGGGGATTCACAGATACGCAGTATTTT | CAWLSGGFTDTQYF
NA | 14 | TRBJ2-3 | TRBV5-1 | NA | TGCGCCAGCAGCCCGACCGTTTTCACAGATACGCAGTATTTT | CASSPTVFTDTQYF
NA | 13 | TRBJ2-7 | TRBV30 | NA | TGTGCCTGGGCCGGGACACCCTCCTACGAGCAGTACTTC | CAWAGTPSYEQYF
NA | 13 | TRBJ1-2 | TRBV15 | NA | TGTGCCACCAGCAGAGCCGCACCTCGTGGCTACACCTTC | CATSRAAPRGYTF
NA | 13 | TRBJ2-7 | TRBV23-1 | NA | TGCGCTCCGAGGGGTTGGGACTCCTACGAGCAGTACTTC | CAPRGWDSYEQYF
few | 12 | TRBJ1-4 | TRBV28 | NA | TGTGCCAGCAGTCCTAACTTGGAAGGACTGTTTTTT | CASSPNLEGLFF
NA | 19 | TRBJ2-3 | TRBV28 | TRBD1 | TGTGCCAGCAGTTCACCCCGGGACAGGGGGACCAATCGGACAGATACGCAGTATTTT | CASSSPRDRGTNRTDTQYF
NA | 14 | TRBJ2-7 | TRBV5-1 | TRBD2 | TGCGCCAGCAGTATCACAGCGGGAAACTACGAGCAGTACTTC | CASSITAGNYEQYF
NA | 12 | TRBJ2-3 | TRBV11-3 | NA | TGTGCCAGCAGCTTAGGGTCAGATACGCAGTATTTT | CASSLGSDTQYF
NA | 14 | TRBJ2-2 | TRBV30 | NA | TGTGCCTGGAGTGTACTTGGTGATACCGGGGAGCTGTTTTTT | CAWSVLGDTGELFF
NA | 15 | TRBJ1-1 | TRBV15 | NA | TGTGCCACCAGCAGAGATCGGCCGGGGAACACTGAAGCTTTCTTT | CATSRDRPGNTEAFF
NA | 18 | TRBJ1-5 | TRBV15 | TRBD1 | TGTGCCACCAGCAGAAGTAACAGGGGGGACAGAAGGGAATCAGCCCCAGCATTT | CATSRSNRGDRRESAPAF
NA | 15 | TRBJ2-7 | TRBV19 | NA | TGTGCCAGTAGTCCTAGAGGGACTGCGTCCTACGAGCAGTACTTC | CASSPRGTASYEQYF
few | 12 | TRBJ2-3 | TRBV7-6 | NA | TGTGCCAGCAGCCGTAGCACAGATACGCAGTATTTT | CASSRSTDTQYF